A single sample gave rise to the 28 T cell receptor beta chains below, sequenced in a study of T cells in women clearing cervical HPV infection listed by TCRdb under 2018. Receptor libraries were prepared by the immunoSEQ multiplex PCR assay. TCRdb mirrors the immuneACCESS table, restricted to in-frame sequences. Some clones are absent from its copies; in checked studies, under half trace to an unresolved V gene, and the reason for the others is unknown. The sample has tens of thousands of clones on record. Around 4.5% of the sample is held by the ten biggest clonotypes. Sequencing used blood buffy coat. The receptors were sampled from a woman between 18 and 75 years old with a cervical HPV16 infection that either progressed to CIN3+ or cleared (not recorded which).

With regard to this clone: Read data end 3 residues before the CDR3 end; the end is taken from the germline J gene. Other DNA sequences in this sample translate to the same CDR3. The chain employs TRBV20-1 and TRBJ1-5; D not certain. The CDR3 length is 15 residues. Germline-derived CDR1 and CDR2 are DFQATT and SNEGSKA (reference sequence). V was shortened by 1 base and J by 0 bases, with 10 bases between the two germline ends. The CDR3 region is CSARGSGNSNQPQHF. Incomplete CDR3 DNA: TGCAGTGCTAGAGGGTCCGGTAATAGCAATCAGCCC.

Comments on this clone: The read halts 3 residues ahead of the CDR3 end, with the missing end drawn from the germline J gene. The chain carries TRBV7-8 and TRBJ1-1; a weak D match, TRBD1 (6 bases). CDR1 is SGHVS and CDR2 is FQNEAQ in the germline V gene. Trimming took 5 bases from V and 2 from J, leaving 12 bases between them. The CDR3 runs to 14 residues. CDR3 bases read: TGTGCCAGCAGCCCCCGGACAGTCAACACTGAA. This gives the protein CASSPRTVNTE. The whole CDR3 protein is CASSPRTVNTEAFF.

Regarding this clone: The read ends 3 residues before the CDR3 terminus; that terminus is restored from the germline J gene. The V and J genes are TRBV2 and TRBJ2-7, with D perhaps TRBD1 (5 bases). Germline CDR1 SNHLY, CDR2 FYNNEI. V was trimmed by 6 bases and J by 5 bases, leaving 17 bases between them. The CDR3 runs 14 residues. This CDR3 is CASRNSQGVHEQYF. The covered CDR3 bases are TGTGCCAGCAGGAACAGTCAGGGCGTCCACGAG.

Note on this clone: Coverage ceases 3 residues before the CDR3 finishes, and the germline J gene fills in the end. The rearrangement uses TRBV19 and TRBJ1-5, with a possible D match to TRBD1 (5 bases). This CDR3 spans 16 amino acids. Germline V gene lookup returns CDR1 LNHDA and CDR2 SQIVND (reference sequence). The V gene lost 2 bases and the J gene lost 2 bases, with 13 bases spanning the gap. The sequenced part of the CDR3 DNA is TGTGCCAGTAGTATAAGGACAAAAGCTCGCAATCAGCCC. Encoded protein: CASSIRTKARNQP. The whole CDR3 protein reads CASSIRTKARNQPQHF.

Notes on this clone: The read comes to an end 3 residues before the CDR3 does, leaving the germline J gene to fill in the end. This chain connects TRBV5-3 to TRBJ1-1; 8 nucleotides match TRBD1. TRBV5-3 is treated as an ORF (open reading frame) with a function not yet certain. V lost 2 bases to trimming and J lost 1 base; unmatched junction nucleotides: 1. The CDR3 loop spans 14 amino acids. CDR3 sequence: CARSLQGGNTEAFF. Partial CDR3 DNA: TGTGCCAGAAGCTTACAGGGGGGGAACACTGAA.

As regards this clone: The missing CDR3 end, 3 residues past where the read stops, is filled in from the germline J gene. The chain combines TRBV7-8 with TRBJ2-2; 9 bases match TRBD1. Germline-derived CDR1 and CDR2 are SGHVS and FQNEAQ. The ends lost 5 bases at V and 6 bases at J; junction bases unmatched: 1. The CDR3 consists of 13 residues. The sequenced CDR3 bases are TGTGCCAGCAGCCGACAGGGGGCCGGGGAG. It specifies CASSRQGAGE. The CDR3 as a whole reads CASSRQGAGELFF.

Notes on this clone: The read ends 3 residues before the CDR3 terminus; that terminus is restored from the germline J gene. The chain uses TRBV10-3 and TRBJ2-7, with 8 bases identical to TRBD2. The V segment lost 6 bases and the J segment 5 bases; nucleotides outside the gene matches: 6. Germline CDR1 is ENHRY and CDR2 is SYGVKD. The CDR3 covers 13 residues. The covered CDR3 bases are TGTGCCATCAGCGGGGGGGTAGGAGACGAG. Its translation is CAISGGVGDE. The whole CDR3 sequence reads CAISGGVGDEQYF.

With regard to this clone: The read finishes 3 residues shy of the CDR3 end, and the germline J gene is used to complete it. The chain is built from TRBV7-3 and TRBJ2-1; 9 positions agree with TRBD2. The ends lost 5 bases at V and 2 bases at J; junction bases unmatched: 13. Germline V gene data show CDR1 as SGHTA and CDR2 as FQGTGA. This CDR3 contains 18 residues. CDR3 amino acids: CASSPLPTSGLTYNEQFF. CDR3 DNA (partial): TGTGCCAGCAGCCCACTACCGACTAGCGGCCTAACCTACAATGAG.

Worth noting for this clone: The read falls 3 residues short of the CDR3 end, and the missing part is taken from the germline J gene. This rearrangement joins TRBV2 to TRBJ1-2; D is possibly TRBD1 (5 bases). The CDR3 length is 15 residues. The V end lost 11 bases, the J end lost 0 bases, and 19 bases lay between the germline ends. Germline CDR1 is SNHLY and CDR2 is FYNNEI. CDR3 DNA (partial): TGTGCCGAACGCCTTGCTTTGGGGCCTAACTATGGC. Its translation: CAERLALGPNYG. The whole CDR3 region reads CAERLALGPNYGYTF.

Turning to this clone: The read terminates 3 residues ahead of where the CDR3 ends, so the germline J gene completes it. The genes are TRBV5-1 and TRBJ2-1, with 9 nucleotides matching TRBD2. With V trimmed by 4 bases and J by 5 bases, 10 bases remained unmatched. The CDR3 has 16 residues. Germline V lookup: CDR1 SGHRS, CDR2 YFSETQ. CDR3 bases read: TGCGCCAGCAGCCGGGCTGTAGCGGGGGCCAACAATGAG. It codes for CASSRAVAGANNE. The full CDR3 protein is CASSRAVAGANNEQFF. Supplemented by reference TRBV5-1 and TRBJ2-1, the full variable domain reads KAGVTQTPRYLIKTRGQQVTLSCSPISGHRSVSWYQQTPGQGLQFLFEYFSETQRNKGNFPGRFSGRQFSNSRSEMNVSTLELGDSALYLCASSRAVAGANNEQFFGPGTRLTVL.

A remark on this clone: The CDR3 is cut off 3 residues early in the read; its end comes from the germline J gene. The genes are TRBV9 and TRBJ1-1; TRBD1 agrees at 10 bases. The CDR3 totals 16 residues. The V segment lost 2 bases and the J segment 5 bases; nucleotides outside the gene matches: 9. From germline, CDR1 is SGDLS and CDR2 YYNGEE. CDR3 in amino acids: CASSVDSGTGDTEAFF. CDR3 DNA (partial): TGTGCCAGCAGCGTGGATTCCGGGACAGGGGATACTGAA. The full variable domain, its missing parts supplied by reference TRBV9 and TRBJ1-1, is DSGVTQTPKHLITATGQRVTLRCSPRSGDLSVYWYQQSLDQGLQFLIQYYNGEERAKGNILERFSAQQFPDLHSELNLSSLELGDSALYFCASSVDSGTGDTEAFFGQGTRLTVV.

As regards this clone: With the read ending 3 residues before the CDR3 end, the germline J gene is used to fill in that end. J is TRBJ2-5 and V is TRBV20-1; tentative D call: TRBD2 (6 bases). V dropped 5 bases and J dropped 0 bases, with 13 bases sitting between them. From germline, CDR1 is DFQATT and CDR2 SNEGSKA (reference sequence). The CDR3 is 14 amino acids. The CDR3 bases that were read are TGCAGTGCTGTGACTAGTGCCAACCAAGAGACC. Translated: CSAVTSANQET. The entire CDR3 is CSAVTSANQETQYF.

CDR3 protein: CASSEAGRGREMNTEAFF. The sequenced part of the CDR3 DNA is TGTGCCAGCAGTGAAGCGGGGCGAGGGAGGGAAATGAACACTGAA. The chain carries TRBV6-1 and TRBJ1-1; D may be TRBD1 (5 bases). The read ends 3 residues early relative to the CDR3; the germline J gene fills the gap. V was clipped by 0 bases and J by 0 bases, with 17 bases between them. This CDR3 spans 18 amino acids. Germline V gene data show CDR1 as MNHNS and CDR2 as SASEGT.

To note about this clone: The CDR3 extends 3 residues past the end of the read, so its final part is completed from the germline J gene. V is TRBV7-8 and J is TRBJ1-2, with 8 bases lining up with TRBD1. Germline trimming cut 1 base from V and 5 bases from J; bases unmatched to any gene: 12. The CDR3 runs 17 residues. Germline CDR1 and CDR2: SGHVS and FQNEAQ. CDR3 DNA, as far as it was read: TGTGCCAGCAGCTTAGAGGCAGGGGGCGCCGGTAGTTATGGC. Its protein product is CASSLEAGGAGSYG. The complete CDR3 reads CASSLEAGGAGSYGYTF.

A word on this clone: The DNA ends 3 residues before the CDR3 does, and the rest of the CDR3 is filled in from the germline J gene. V usage is TRBV5-1 and J usage is TRBJ1-2; a possible D gene is TRBD1 (6 bases). The CDR3 consists of 15 residues. The germline V and J ends were trimmed by 1 base and 4 bases, with 14 bases remaining between them. Germline V gene sequence: CDR1 SGHRS, CDR2 YFSETQ. CDR3 DNA (partial): TGCGCCAGCAGCTTGAGACCCGGACAGCCCTATGGC. Translated: CASSLRPGQPYG. The entire CDR3 sequence reads CASSLRPGQPYGYTF.

Here the CDR3 reads CASSWMTSGGTKETQYF. CDR3 DNA (partial): TGTGCCAGCAGCTGGATGACTAGCGGGGGGACCAAAGAGACC. This rearrangement joins TRBV7-8 to TRBJ2-5, with TRBD2 matching over 13 bases. Read data end 3 residues before the CDR3 end; the end is taken from the germline J gene. This CDR3 is built from 17 residues. Germline V gene data show CDR1 as SGHVS and CDR2 as FQNEAQ. V gave up 4 bases and J gave up 3 bases; unmatched junction bases: 8.

The sequenced part of the CDR3 DNA is TGTGCCAGCAGTGGCCAGGTTTACTACGAG. It is translated as CASSGQVYYE. The entire CDR3 is CASSGQVYYEQYF. This rearrangement joins TRBV6-1 to TRBJ2-7; D remains ambiguous. Read sequence stops 3 residues before the CDR3 end, and the germline J gene provides the missing end. Germline V CDR1 and CDR2: MNHNS, SASEGT. V was shortened by 4 bases and J by 3 bases, with 10 bases between the two germline ends. The CDR3 runs to 13 residues.

Details on this clone: The read halts 3 residues ahead of the CDR3 end, with the missing end drawn from the germline J gene. The chain has TRBV5-6 and TRBJ1-2, with D tentatively TRBD1 (5 bases). This CDR3 has 14 amino acids. Germline CDR1 and CDR2: SGHDT and YYEEEE. CDR3 sequence reads: CASSSQTAITSYTF. CDR3 DNA, as far as it was read: TGTGCCAGCAGCTCACAGACAGCCATAACATCC.

A word on this clone: Read sequence stops 3 residues before the CDR3 end, and the germline J gene provides the missing end. The gene calls are TRBV19 and TRBJ1-2; D gene unclear. The CDR3 has 14 amino acids. V lost 6 bases and J lost 2, with 13 bases in between. Germline V gene sequence: CDR1 LNHDA, CDR2 SQIVND (reference sequence). CDR3 region: CASRETGLNYGYTF. Partial CDR3 DNA: TGTGCCAGTAGAGAGACGGGGTTGAACTATGGC.

With regard to this clone: The sequence runs out 3 residues before the end of the CDR3; the remainder is reconstructed from the germline J gene. Other DNA sequences within the sample encode an identical CDR3. V and J are TRBV2 and TRBJ1-5; D perhaps matches TRBD1 (5 bases). V lost 3 bases and J 2 bases, leaving 11 bases between the germline ends. Looked up from germline, CDR1 is SNHLY and CDR2 is FYNNEI. CDR3 size: 15 residues. CDR3 DNA (partial): TGTGCCAGCAGTGAGGGGGGGGTCGGCAATCAGCCC. Translation: CASSEGGVGNQP. The complete CDR3 protein is CASSEGGVGNQPQHF.

As concerns this clone: Read coverage stops 3 residues before the CDR3 terminus; the germline J gene supplies the remainder. This chain connects TRBV19 to TRBJ1-5; tentatively, D is TRBD1 (5 bases). The V and J ends lost 6 bases and 3 bases respectively, with 18 bases between them. Per the germline V gene, CDR1 is LNHDA and CDR2 is SQIVND (reference sequence). The CDR3 is made up of 16 amino acids. CDR3 amino acids: CASSFLGSGSNQPQHF. The sequenced part of the CDR3 DNA is TGTGCCAGTAGCTTTTTAGGGTCAGGGTCCAATCAGCCC.

The CDR3 reads CASSPGRAETQYF. CDR3 bases read: TGTGCCAGCAGCCCTGGTAGGGCAGAGACC. The V and J genes are TRBV7-9 and TRBJ2-5; D call uncertain. The observed sequence ends 3 residues before the CDR3 terminus, with the missing tail filled in from the germline J gene. V was clipped by 5 bases and J by 4 bases, with 11 bases between them. CDR3 length equals 13 residues. The germline V gene has CDR1 SEHNR and CDR2 FQNEAQ (reference sequence).

As to this clone: The read halts 3 residues ahead of the CDR3 end, with the missing end drawn from the germline J gene. V is TRBV5-4 and J is TRBJ2-1; D may be TRBD2 (6 bases). Per germline, CDR1 SGHNT and CDR2 YYREEE (reference sequence). V lost 4 bases and J 6 bases, leaving 17 bases between the germline ends. This CDR3 has 15 residues. The sequenced part of the CDR3 DNA is TGTGCCAGCAGCGCACGGGACTTCCTTTCCAATGAG. Protein product: CASSARDFLSNE. The full CDR3 protein reads CASSARDFLSNEQFF.

With regard to this clone: Sequencing ends 3 residues short of the CDR3 end; the germline J gene provides the rest. The V call is TRBV19, the J call TRBJ2-1; D is ambiguous. Trimming took 6 bases from V and 8 from J, leaving 23 bases between them. From germline, CDR1 is LNHDA and CDR2 SQIVND (reference sequence). The CDR3 totals 16 residues. The CDR3 sequence is CASSPLAALRGDEQFF. Partial CDR3 DNA: TGTGCCAGTAGCCCTTTGGCGGCCCTTCGAGGTGATGAG.

On this clone: The CDR3 is cut off 3 residues early in the read; its end comes from the germline J gene. This chain connects TRBV7-3 to TRBJ1-2, with D hard to call. Trimming stripped 5 bases from V and 7 bases from J, with 17 bases between. The CDR3 covers 14 residues. The germline V gene has CDR1 SGHTA and CDR2 FQGTGA. The CDR3 bases that were read are TGTGCCAGCAGCCCCCATACCGAATCGGGTGGC. Protein: CASSPHTESGG. The complete CDR3 protein is CASSPHTESGGYTF.

About this clone: The read terminates 3 residues ahead of where the CDR3 ends, so the germline J gene completes it. The chain has TRBV20-1 and TRBJ2-3; D uncertain. V was shortened by 4 bases and J by 3 bases, with 11 bases between the two germline ends. CDR1 is DFQATT and CDR2 is SNEGSKA in the germline V gene (reference sequence). This CDR3 comprises 13 residues. Partial CDR3 DNA: TGCAGTGCTACCACTGACTCAACAGATACG. Encoded protein: CSATTDSTDT. The whole CDR3 is CSATTDSTDTQYF.

A word on this clone: The read ends 3 residues early relative to the CDR3; the germline J gene fills the gap. The chain recombines TRBV6-1 with TRBJ2-2, with 10 positions matching TRBD1. The J segment lost 5 bases and the V segment lost 4 bases, leaving 4 bases of the junction unmatched. The CDR3 is 15 amino acids. CDR1 is MNHNS, CDR2 SASEGT, per germline. The DNA read from the CDR3 is TGTGCCAGCAGTGCAGACAGGGGGCGGACCGGGGAG. It codes for CASSADRGRTGE. The complete CDR3 reads CASSADRGRTGELFF.

Concerning this clone: The observed sequence ends 3 residues before the CDR3 terminus, with the missing tail filled in from the germline J gene. This sequence joins TRBV5-6 and TRBJ2-1; possibly TRBD2 for D (5 bases). The CDR3 is 15 residues long. Trimming pared 1 base from V and 3 bases from J, leaving 11 bases between. Germline lookup yields CDR1 SGHDT and CDR2 YYEEEE. The DNA read from the CDR3 is TGTGCCAGCAGCTTGACGGGGTATGGCTACAATGAG. Protein product: CASSLTGYGYNE. The entire CDR3 sequence reads CASSLTGYGYNEQFF.